These T cell receptor beta chains were read from a single sample in a study of PD-1 blockade in classical Hodgkin lymphoma. The repertoire was sequenced with immunoSEQ multiplex PCR; TCRdb's copy has only in-frame clones and lacks some. The table has roughly 32,000 clones, approximately 94% seen once. Sequencing input: peripheral blood mononuclear cells (PBMCs). The receptors stem from a human donor with classical Hodgkin lymphoma. Each CDR3 is given with its conserved first and last residue. D genes are given only for firm matches. Clone size is not always given. Where it is, it says once, few, many or a class for expanded clones.

TRBJ1-2	TRBV27	NA	NA	TGTGCCAGCAAACCTAAGTTACAAACCAACTATGGCTACACCTTC	CASKPKLQTNYGYTF
TRBJ1-5	TRBV5-4	NA	NA	TGTGCCAGCAGCTTGGGTCCAGAGAGCAATCAGCCCCAGCATTTT	CASSLGPESNQPQHF
TRBJ2-5	TRBV27	once	NA	TGTGCCAGCAGTCGCCGGACTTCCCCAACGTACCAAGAGACCCAGTACTTC	CASSRRTSPTYQETQYF
TRBJ2-5	TRBV5-6	NA	NA	TGTGCCAGCAGCTTGTCGGGCGCAGAAGAGACCCAGTACTTC	CASSLSGAEETQYF
TRBJ2-1	TRBV20-1	NA	NA	TGCAGTGCTTTGGTGTACAATGAGCAGTTCTTC	CSALVYNEQFF
TRBJ2-7	TRBV18	NA	NA	TGTGCCAGCTCACTCTGGGGATGGCGGGCCCAGGGCTACGAGCAGTACTTC	CASSLWGWRAQGYEQYF
TRBJ2-2	TRBV4-3	NA	TRBD1	TGCGCCAGCAGCCCTTCTCCGGGACAGCAGGACACCGGGGAGCTGTTTTTT	CASSPSPGQQDTGELFF
TRBJ1-1	TRBV2	NA	NA	TGTGCCAGCAGGGAGAACACTGAAGCTTTCTTT	CASRENTEAFF
TRBJ2-6	TRBV5-1	NA	NA	TGCGCCAGCAGCTTCATCTCTGGGGCCAACGTCCTGACTTTC	CASSFISGANVLTF
TRBJ1-4	TRBV5-4	NA	NA	TGTGCCAGCAGCGGTCAAGGGGCCAATGAAAAACTGTTTTTT	CASSGQGANEKLFF
TRBJ1-2	TRBV7-3	once	NA	TGTGCCAGCAGCTTAGGCCAGAACTATGGCTACACCTTC	CASSLGQNYGYTF
TRBJ2-3	TRBV7-6	NA	TRBD2	TGTGCCAGCAGCCCTTCCCGCCGGGAGGCGAGCACAGATACGCAGTATTTT	CASSPSRREASTDTQYF
TRBJ2-7	TRBV5-1	NA	NA	TGCGCCAGCAGGGTCAGCGGGACAGGATTCGACGAGCAGTACTTC	CASRVSGTGFDEQYF
TRBJ1-1	TRBV5-1	NA	TRBD1	TGCGCCAGCAGCTTGAACCCCTCAACCACAGGGGCTGACACTGAAGCTTTCTTT	CASSLNPSTTGADTEAFF
TRBJ2-1	TRBV4-1	NA	NA	TGCGCCAGCAGCCAGCCAGGGAACCCGTCCTACAATGAGCAGTTCTTC	CASSQPGNPSYNEQFF
TRBJ1-6	TRBV6-5	NA	NA	TGTGCCAGCAGTTACATCCCGGGGCGCGTGATACCCCTCCACTTT	CASSYIPGRVIPLHF
TRBJ2-5	TRBV2	NA	NA	TGTGCCAGCAGTGATCCCCCCGGACCGGAGACCCAGTACTTC	CASSDPPGPETQYF
TRBJ2-7	TRBV5-1	once	NA	TGCGCCAGCAGCTTGAGGGGGGACAGAGGCTACGAGCAGTACTTC	CASSLRGDRGYEQYF
TRBJ1-2	TRBV19	NA	TRBD1	TGTGCCAGTAGTCCAACCGGGACAGGGTTGAATGGCTACACCTTC	CASSPTGTGLNGYTF
TRBJ2-5	TRBV5-1	few	TRBD2	TGCGCCAGCAGCTGGGAAGGAGGAGCGGGAGGGCCAGGGGAAGAGACCCAGTACTTC	CASSWEGGAGGPGEETQYF